These 7 T cell receptor beta chains were sequenced from one sample in a study of T-cell reconstitution after alpha-beta-depleted transplantation in children. TCRbeta library construction was performed incorporating unique molecular identifiers. TCRdb itself ran the PCR reads through MiXCR, one entry per CDR3 protein. The sample contains fewer than 200,000 distinct CDR3 sequences, approximately 7% of which appear only once. Sequenced here: PBMCs from the stem cell graft donor, sampled from the stem cell graft. The source is a human donor who donated a stem cell graft to a child with Wiskott-Aldrich syndrome.

This clonotype has a count of ten or more. The J gene is TRBJ2-1, the V gene TRBV24-1, with 8 nucleotides matching TRBD2. Unmatched junction bases numbered 11, after V lost 5 bases and J lost 0 bases. The CDR3 extends over 18 amino acids. The germline CDR1 and CDR2 sequences are KGHDR and SFDVKD. In nucleotides, the CDR3 is TGTGCCACCAGTGTCCCAGCGGGAGAGGGGGGCTCCTACAATGAGCAGTTCTTC. Residues: CATSVPAGEGGSYNEQFF.

This clonotype was detected many times. This chain joins TRBV9 and TRBJ2-5; 7 bases line up with TRBD2. With 2 bases clipped from V and 0 bases from J, the junction kept 4 bases outside the gene matches. This CDR3 contains 15 residues. Germline-derived CDR1 and CDR2 are SGDLS and YYNGEE. CDR3 protein: CASSVTGGHQETQYF. The CDR3 DNA follows: TGTGCCAGCAGCGTGACGGGAGGTCACCAAGAGACCCAGTACTTC. The full variable domain, in which reference TRBV9 and TRBJ2-5 provide the parts outside the CDR3, is DSGVTQTPKHLITATGQRVTLRCSPRSGDLSVYWYQQSLDQGLQFLIQYYNGEERAKGNILERFSAQQFPDLHSELNLSSLELGDSALYFCASSVTGGHQETQYFGPGTRLLVL.

This clonotype showed up many times. The J gene is TRBJ2-7, the V gene TRBV18; 10 nucleotides agree with TRBD1. Germline-derived CDR1 and CDR2 are KGHSH and LQKENI. J was trimmed by 9 bases and V by 6 bases; bases with no gene match: 11. CDR3 length equals 14 residues. The DNA for the CDR3 is TGTGCCAGCTCTGAGGGGACAGGGGACATGCGGCAGTACTTC. This codes for CASSEGTGDMRQYF. Full variable domain (missing parts from reference TRBV18 and TRBJ2-7): NAGVMQNPRHLVRRRGQEARLRCSPMKGHSHVYWYRQLPEEGLKFMVYLQKENIIDESGMPKERFSAEFPKEGPSILRIQQVVRGDSAAYFCASSEGTGDMRQYFGPGTRLTVT.

In its sample, this clonotype was seen many times. This chain joins TRBV5-1 and TRBJ2-1, with D tentatively TRBD1 (5 bases). CDR1 is SGHRS, CDR2 YFSETQ, per germline. With 7 bases removed from V and 1 base from J, the gap between germline ends came to 9 bases. The CDR3 extends over 13 amino acids. The CDR3 loop reads CASSRESYNEQFF. CDR3 nucleotides: TGCGCCAGCTCCAGGGAATCCTACAATGAGCAGTTCTTC.

This clonotype was seen at least ten times. The chain uses TRBV29-1 and TRBJ2-1; D remains ambiguous. In germline, CDR1 is SQVTM, CDR2 ANQGSEA. V shed 5 bases and J shed 2 bases, with 13 bases lying between them. This CDR3 spans 14 amino acids. CDR3 region: CSVPPSTAYNEQFF. The DNA for the CDR3 is TGCAGCGTTCCCCCCTCTACCGCCTACAATGAGCAGTTCTTC.

This clonotype was counted at least ten times. The chain's CDR3 is CASSPALTGWIGELFF. The CDR3 bases are TGTGCCAGCAGTCCCGCCCTGACAGGGTGGATCGGGGAGCTGTTTTTT. The chain combines TRBV12-3 or TRBV12-4 with TRBJ2-2, with 7 bases fitting TRBD1. CDR3 length equals 16 residues. V shed 5 bases, J shed 7 bases, and the junction held 13 bases outside the gene matches.

This CDR3 reads CASSLALSITGELFF. In nucleotides, the CDR3 is TGTGCCAGCAGCTTAGCGCTCAGTATAACCGGGGAGCTGTTTTTT. This chain connects TRBV7-8 to TRBJ2-2; D remains ambiguous. The CDR3 runs to 15 residues. Germline CDR1 and CDR2: SGHVS and FQNEAQ. Trimming took 0 bases from V and 5 from J, leaving 10 bases between them.